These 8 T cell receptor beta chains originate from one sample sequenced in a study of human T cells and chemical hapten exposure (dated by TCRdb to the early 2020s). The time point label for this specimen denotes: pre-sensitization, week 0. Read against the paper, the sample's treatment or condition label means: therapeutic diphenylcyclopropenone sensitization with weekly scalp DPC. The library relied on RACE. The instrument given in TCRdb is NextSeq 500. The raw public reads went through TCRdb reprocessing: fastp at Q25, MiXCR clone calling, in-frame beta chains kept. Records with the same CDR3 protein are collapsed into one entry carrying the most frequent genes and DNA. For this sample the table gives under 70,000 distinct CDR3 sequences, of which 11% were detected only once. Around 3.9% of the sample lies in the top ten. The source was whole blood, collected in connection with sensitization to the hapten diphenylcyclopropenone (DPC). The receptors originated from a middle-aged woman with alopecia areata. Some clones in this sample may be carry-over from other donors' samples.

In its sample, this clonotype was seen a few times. The CDR3 protein is CASKGEGETQYF. The CDR3 DNA reads as TGTGCCAGCAAAGGAGAGGGAGAGACCCAGTACTTC. The rearrangement joins TRBV2 to TRBJ2-5; D perhaps matches TRBD2 (5 bases). The CDR3 covers 12 residues. The V gene lost 7 bases and the J gene lost 4 bases, with 10 bases spanning the gap. Germline-derived CDR1 and CDR2 are SNHLY and FYNNEI.

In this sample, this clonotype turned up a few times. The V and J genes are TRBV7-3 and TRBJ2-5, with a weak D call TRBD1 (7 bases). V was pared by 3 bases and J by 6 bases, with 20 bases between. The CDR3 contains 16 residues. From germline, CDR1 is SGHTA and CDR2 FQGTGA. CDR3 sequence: CASSFGSGGGVKTQYF. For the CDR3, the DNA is TGTGCCAGCAGCTTCGGGTCAGGAGGGGGCGTAAAGACCCAGTACTTC.

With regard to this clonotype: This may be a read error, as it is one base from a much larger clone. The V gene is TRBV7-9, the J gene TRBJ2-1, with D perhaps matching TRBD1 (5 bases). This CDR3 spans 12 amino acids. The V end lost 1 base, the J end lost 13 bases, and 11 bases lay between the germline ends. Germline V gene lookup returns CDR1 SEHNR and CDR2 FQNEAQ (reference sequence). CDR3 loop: CASSLVGQGQFF. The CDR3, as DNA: TGTGCCAGCAGCTTAGTAGGGCAGGGCCAGTTCTTC.

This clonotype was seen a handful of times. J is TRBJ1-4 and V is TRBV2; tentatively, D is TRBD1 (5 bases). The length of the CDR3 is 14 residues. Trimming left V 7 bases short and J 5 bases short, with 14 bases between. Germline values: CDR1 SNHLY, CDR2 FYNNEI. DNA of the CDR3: TGTGCCAGCACCACCGACAGAACCAATGAAAAACTGTTTTTT. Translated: CASTTDRTNEKLFF.

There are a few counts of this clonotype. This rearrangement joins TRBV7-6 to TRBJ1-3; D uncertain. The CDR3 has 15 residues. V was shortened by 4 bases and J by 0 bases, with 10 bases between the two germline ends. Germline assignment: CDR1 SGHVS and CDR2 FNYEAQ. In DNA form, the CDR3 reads TGTGCCAGCAGCTCCAGCCTAGGCTCTGGAAACACCATATATTTT. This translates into CASSSSLGSGNTIYF.

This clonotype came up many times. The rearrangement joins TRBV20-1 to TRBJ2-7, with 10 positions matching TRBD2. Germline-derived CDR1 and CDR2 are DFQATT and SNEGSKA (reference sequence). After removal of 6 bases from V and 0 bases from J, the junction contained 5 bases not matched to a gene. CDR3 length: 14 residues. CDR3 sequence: CSASGTSVSYEQYF. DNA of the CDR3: TGCAGTGCGTCGGGGACTAGCGTCTCCTACGAGCAGTACTTC.

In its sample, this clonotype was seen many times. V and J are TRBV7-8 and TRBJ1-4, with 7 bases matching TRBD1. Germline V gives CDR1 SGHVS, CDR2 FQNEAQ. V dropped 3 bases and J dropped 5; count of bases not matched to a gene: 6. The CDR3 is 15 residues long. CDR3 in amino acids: CASSFDSGQNEKLFF. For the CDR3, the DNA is TGTGCCAGCAGCTTTGACTCGGGACAGAATGAAAAACTGTTTTTT.

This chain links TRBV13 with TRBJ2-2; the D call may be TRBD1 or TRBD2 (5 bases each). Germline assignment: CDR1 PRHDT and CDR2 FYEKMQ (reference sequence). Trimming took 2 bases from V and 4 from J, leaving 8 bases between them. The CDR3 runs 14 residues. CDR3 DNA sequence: TGTGCCAGCAGCTTACGAGGGGTCACCGGGGAGCTGTTTTTT. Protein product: CASSLRGVTGELFF.